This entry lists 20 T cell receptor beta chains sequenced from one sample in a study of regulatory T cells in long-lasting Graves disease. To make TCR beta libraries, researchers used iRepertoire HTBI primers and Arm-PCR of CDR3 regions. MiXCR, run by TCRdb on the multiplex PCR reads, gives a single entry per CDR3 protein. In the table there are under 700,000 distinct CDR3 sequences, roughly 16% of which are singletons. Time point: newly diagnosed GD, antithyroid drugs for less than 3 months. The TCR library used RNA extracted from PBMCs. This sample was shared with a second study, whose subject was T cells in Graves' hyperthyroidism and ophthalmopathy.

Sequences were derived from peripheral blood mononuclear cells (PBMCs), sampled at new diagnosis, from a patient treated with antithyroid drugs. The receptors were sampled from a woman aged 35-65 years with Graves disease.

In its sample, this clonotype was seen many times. CDR3: CASTSRTSNTGELFF. The CDR3 nucleotides read TGTGCCAGCACCTCCCGGACTTCCAACACCGGGGAGCTGTTTTTT. The gene calls are TRBV12-3 or TRBV12-4 and TRBJ2-2; D may be TRBD2 (5 bases). The CDR3 totals 15 residues. The V gene lost 7 bases and the J gene lost 2 bases, with 14 bases spanning the gap.

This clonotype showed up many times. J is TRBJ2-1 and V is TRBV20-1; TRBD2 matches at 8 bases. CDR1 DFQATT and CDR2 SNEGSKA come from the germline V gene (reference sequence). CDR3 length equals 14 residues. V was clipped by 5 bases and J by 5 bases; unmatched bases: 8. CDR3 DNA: TGCAGTGCTCCTCGGGGGGGCCTCGACAATGAGCAGTTCTTC. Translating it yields CSAPRGGLDNEQFF.

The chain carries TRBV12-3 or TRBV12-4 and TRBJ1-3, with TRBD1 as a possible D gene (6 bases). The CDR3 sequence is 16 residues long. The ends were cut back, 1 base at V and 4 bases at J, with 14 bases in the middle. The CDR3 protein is CASSLDRGSSGNTIYF. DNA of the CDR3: TGTGCCAGCAGTTTAGATAGGGGGTCGTCGGGAAACACCATATATTTT.

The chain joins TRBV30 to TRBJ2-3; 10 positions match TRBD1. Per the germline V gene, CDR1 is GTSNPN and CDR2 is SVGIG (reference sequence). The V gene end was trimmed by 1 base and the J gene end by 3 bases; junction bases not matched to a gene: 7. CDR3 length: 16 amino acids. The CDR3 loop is CAWSDPDRGSTDTQYF. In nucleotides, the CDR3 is TGTGCCTGGAGTGACCCGGACAGGGGGAGTACAGATACGCAGTATTTT.

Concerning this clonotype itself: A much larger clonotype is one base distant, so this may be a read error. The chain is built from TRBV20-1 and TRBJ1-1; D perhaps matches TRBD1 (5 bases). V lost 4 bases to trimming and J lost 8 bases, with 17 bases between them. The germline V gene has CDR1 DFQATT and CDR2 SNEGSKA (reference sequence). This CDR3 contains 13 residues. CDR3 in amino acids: CSANDRLAKEAFF. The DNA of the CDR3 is TGCAGTGCTAATGACAGACTAGCGAAAGAAGCTTTCTTT.

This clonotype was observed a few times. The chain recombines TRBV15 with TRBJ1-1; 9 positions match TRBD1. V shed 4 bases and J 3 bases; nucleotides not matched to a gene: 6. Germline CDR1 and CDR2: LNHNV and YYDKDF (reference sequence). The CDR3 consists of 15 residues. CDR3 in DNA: TGTGCCACCAGCACCGGGACAGGGTGGGACACTGAAGCTTTCTTT. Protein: CATSTGTGWDTEAFF.

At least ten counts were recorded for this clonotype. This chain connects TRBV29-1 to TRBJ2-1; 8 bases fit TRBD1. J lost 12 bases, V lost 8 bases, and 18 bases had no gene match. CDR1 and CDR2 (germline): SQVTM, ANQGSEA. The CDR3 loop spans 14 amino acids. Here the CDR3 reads CSLRLGTGSSLQFF. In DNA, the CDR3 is TGCAGCCTCCGACTCGGGACAGGTTCTTCTTTGCAGTTCTTC.

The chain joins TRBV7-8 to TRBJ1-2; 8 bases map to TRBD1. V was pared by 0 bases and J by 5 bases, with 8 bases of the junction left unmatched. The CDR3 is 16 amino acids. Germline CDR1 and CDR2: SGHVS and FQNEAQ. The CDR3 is CASSLAIGTGSYGYTF. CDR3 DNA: TGTGCCAGCAGCTTAGCGATCGGGACAGGCTCATATGGCTACACCTTC.

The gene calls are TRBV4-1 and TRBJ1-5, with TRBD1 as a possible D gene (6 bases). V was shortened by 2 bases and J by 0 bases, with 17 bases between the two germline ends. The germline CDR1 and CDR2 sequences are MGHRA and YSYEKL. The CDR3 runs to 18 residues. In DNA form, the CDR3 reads TGCGCCAGCAGCCAATTTCCAAGGGGGGGCCCTAGCAATCAGCCCCAGCATTTT. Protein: CASSQFPRGGPSNQPQHF.

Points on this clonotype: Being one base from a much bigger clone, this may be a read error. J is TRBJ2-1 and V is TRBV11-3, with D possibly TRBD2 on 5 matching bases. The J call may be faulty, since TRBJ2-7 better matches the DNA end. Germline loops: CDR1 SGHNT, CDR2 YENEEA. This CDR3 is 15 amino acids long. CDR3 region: CASSFFGETYNEQYF. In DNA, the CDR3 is TGTGCCAGCAGCTTTTTCGGGGAGACCTACAATGAGCAGTACTTC.

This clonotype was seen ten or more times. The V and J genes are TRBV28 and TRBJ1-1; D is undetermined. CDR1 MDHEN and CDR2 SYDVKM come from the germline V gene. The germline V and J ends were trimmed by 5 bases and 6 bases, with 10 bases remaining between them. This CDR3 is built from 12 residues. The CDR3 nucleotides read TGTGCCAGCAGTCATGGCCGAGCTGAAGCTTTCTTT. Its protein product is CASSHGRAEAFF.

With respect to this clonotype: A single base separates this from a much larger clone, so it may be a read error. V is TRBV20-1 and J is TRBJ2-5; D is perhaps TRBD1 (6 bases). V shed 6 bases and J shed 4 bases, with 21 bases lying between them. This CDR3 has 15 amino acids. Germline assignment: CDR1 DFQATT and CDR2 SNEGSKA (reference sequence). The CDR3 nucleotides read TGCAGTGCCTCCGAAGTAGCGTGGGGGCGAGAGACCCAGTACTTC. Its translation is CSASEVAWGRETQYF.

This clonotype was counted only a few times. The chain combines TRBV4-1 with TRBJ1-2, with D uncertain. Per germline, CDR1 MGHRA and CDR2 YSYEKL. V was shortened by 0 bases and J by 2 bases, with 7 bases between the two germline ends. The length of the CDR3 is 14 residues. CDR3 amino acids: CASSQEISNYGYTF. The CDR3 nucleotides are TGCGCCAGCAGCCAAGAAATCAGCAACTATGGCTACACCTTC.

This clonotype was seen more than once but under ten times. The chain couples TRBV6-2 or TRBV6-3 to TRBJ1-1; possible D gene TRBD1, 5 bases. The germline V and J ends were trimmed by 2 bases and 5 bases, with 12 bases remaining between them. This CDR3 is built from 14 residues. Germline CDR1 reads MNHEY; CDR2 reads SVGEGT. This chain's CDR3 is CASSYRPEGTEAFF. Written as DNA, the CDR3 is TGTGCCAGCAGTTACAGGCCTGAGGGGACTGAAGCTTTCTTT.

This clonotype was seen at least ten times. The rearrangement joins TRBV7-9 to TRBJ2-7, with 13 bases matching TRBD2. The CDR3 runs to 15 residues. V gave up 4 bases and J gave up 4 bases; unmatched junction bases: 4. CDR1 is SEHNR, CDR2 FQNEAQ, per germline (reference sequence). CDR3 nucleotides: TGTGCCAGCAGCTGGGGGACTAGCGGGGAATACGAGCAGTACTTC. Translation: CASSWGTSGEYEQYF.

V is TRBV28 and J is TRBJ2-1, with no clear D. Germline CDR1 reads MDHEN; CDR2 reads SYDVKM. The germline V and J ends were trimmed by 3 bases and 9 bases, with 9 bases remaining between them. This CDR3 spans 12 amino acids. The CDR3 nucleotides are TGTGCCAGCAGTTTTTACCCCCTTGAGCAGTTCTTC. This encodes CASSFYPLEQFF.

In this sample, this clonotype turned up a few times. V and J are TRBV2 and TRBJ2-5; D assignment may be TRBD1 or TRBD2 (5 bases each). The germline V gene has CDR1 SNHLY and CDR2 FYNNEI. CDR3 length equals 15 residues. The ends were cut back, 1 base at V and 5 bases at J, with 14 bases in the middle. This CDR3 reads CASSEGFRGAETQYF. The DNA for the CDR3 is TGTGCCAGCAGTGAAGGTTTTCGGGGCGCGGAGACCCAGTACTTC.

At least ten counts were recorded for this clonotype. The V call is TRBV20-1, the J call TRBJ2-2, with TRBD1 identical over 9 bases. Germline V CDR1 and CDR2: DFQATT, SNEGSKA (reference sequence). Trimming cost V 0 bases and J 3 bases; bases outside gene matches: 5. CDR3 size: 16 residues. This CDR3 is CSARDNDRGDTGELFF. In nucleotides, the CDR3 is TGCAGTGCTAGAGATAATGACAGGGGGGACACCGGGGAGCTGTTTTTT.

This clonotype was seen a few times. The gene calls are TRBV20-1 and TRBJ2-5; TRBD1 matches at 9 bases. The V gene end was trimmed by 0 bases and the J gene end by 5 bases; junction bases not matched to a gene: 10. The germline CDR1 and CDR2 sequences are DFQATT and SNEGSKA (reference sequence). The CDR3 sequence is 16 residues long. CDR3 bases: TGCAGTGCTAGAGAGGGGGAGGGACAGGGTCGGGAGACCCAGTACTTC. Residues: CSAREGEGQGRETQYF.

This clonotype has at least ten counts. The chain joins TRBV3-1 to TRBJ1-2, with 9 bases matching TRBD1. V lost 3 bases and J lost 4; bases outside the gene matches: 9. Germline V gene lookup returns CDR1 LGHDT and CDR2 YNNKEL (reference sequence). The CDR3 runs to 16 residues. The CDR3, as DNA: TGTGCCAGCAGCCACGGTCCGGGACAGGGCGGCTATGGCTACACCTTC. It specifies CASSHGPGQGGYGYTF. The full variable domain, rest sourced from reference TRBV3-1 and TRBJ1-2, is DTAVSQTPKYLVTQMGNDKSIKCEQNLGHDTMYWYKQDSKKFLKIMFSYNNKELIINETVPNRFSPKSPDKAHLNLHINSLELGDSAVYFCASSHGPGQGGYGYTFGSGTRLTVV.